Here is one T cell receptor (beta chain) with its context. Antigen: not known. PCR involved 60 Vbeta and 13 Jbeta primers. Sequencing used immunoSEQ multiplex PCR; TCRdb keeps in-frame clones, though not all of them. The sample has fewer than 150,000 clones, approximately 89% seen once. This specimen comes from a study of cytomegalovirus exposure and HLA in healthy donors. Study-level findings and limits: Later analysis demonstrated an association between a missense DCLRE1C variant and TCR beta V- and J-gene trimming. A later analysis found common viral pathogens apparently linked to several of the most significant clusters. Cytomegalovirus-associated TCR beta chains were listed, numbering 164.

The CDR3 is 13 residues long. Per germline, CDR1 ENHRY and CDR2 SYGVKD. V gene TRBV10-3 combines with J gene TRBJ2-5; tentative D call: TRBD1 (5 bases). Matching the DNA end better, TRBJ2-7 makes the J call doubtful. Sequenced: PBMCs. The receptor comes from a woman in her 30s in good health and CMV-seropositive. The CDR3 is CAISERQGNEQYF. CDR3 nucleotide sequence: TGTGCCATCAGTGAGCGGCAGGGCAACGAGCAGTACTTC.